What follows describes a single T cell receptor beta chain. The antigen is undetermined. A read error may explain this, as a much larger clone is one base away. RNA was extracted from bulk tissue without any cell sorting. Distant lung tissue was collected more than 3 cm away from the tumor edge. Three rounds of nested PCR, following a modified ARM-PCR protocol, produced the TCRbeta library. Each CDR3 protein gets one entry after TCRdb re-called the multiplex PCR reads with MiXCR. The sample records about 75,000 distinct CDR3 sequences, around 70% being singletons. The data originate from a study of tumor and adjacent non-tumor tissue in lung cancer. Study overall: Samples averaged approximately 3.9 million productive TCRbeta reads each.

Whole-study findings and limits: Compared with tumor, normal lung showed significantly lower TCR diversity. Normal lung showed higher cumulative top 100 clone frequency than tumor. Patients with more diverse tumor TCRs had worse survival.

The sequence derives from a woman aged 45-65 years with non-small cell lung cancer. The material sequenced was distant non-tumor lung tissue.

CDR3 region: CATSRETGYGYIF. For the CDR3, the DNA is TGTGCCACCAGCAGAGAAACAGGGTATGGCTACATCTTC. The V and J genes are TRBV15 and TRBJ1-2, with D possibly matching TRBD1 (6 bases). This CDR3 contains 13 residues. Germline values: CDR1 LNHNV, CDR2 YYDKDF (reference sequence).